This passage covers 13 T cell receptor beta chains from one sample sequenced in a study of T cell repertoires in cytomegalovirus infection. Each CDR3 protein gets one entry after TCRdb re-called the reads with MiXCR. Of around 260,000 distinct CDR3 sequences in the sample, over 8% were seen once. Material: PBMCs. The receptors stem from a human donor in good health (CMV status not recorded). Some clones in this sample may be carry-over from other donors' samples.

V is TRBV27 and J is TRBJ2-7; D remains ambiguous. The germline V gene has CDR1 MNHEY and CDR2 SMNVEV (reference sequence). V lost 2 bases and J 6 bases, leaving 14 bases between the germline ends. This CDR3 has 14 residues. CDR3 nucleotides: TGTGCCAGCAGTTTAGGACCCACACCCGTCGAGCAGTACTTC. The encoded protein is CASSLGPTPVEQYF.

This clonotype has ten or more counts. The chain employs TRBV7-2 and TRBJ1-4; possible D gene TRBD1, 5 bases. CDR1 is SGHTA, CDR2 FQGNSA, per germline. Trimming removed 2 bases at V and 11 bases at J, with 12 bases between. The CDR3 totals 13 residues. Here the CDR3 reads CASSLLEGRKLFF. CDR3 DNA: TGTGCCAGCAGCTTATTGGAGGGGCGGAAACTGTTTTTT. Filled out from reference TRBV7-2 and TRBJ1-4, the complete variable domain reads GAGVSQSPSNKVTEKGKDVELRCDPISGHTALYWYRQSLGQGLEFLIYFQGNSAPDKSGLPSDRFSAERTGGSVSTLTIQRTQQEDSAVYLCASSLLEGRKLFFGSGTQLSVL.

This sequence joins TRBV7-2 and TRBJ1-1; D uncertain. Germline-derived CDR1 and CDR2 are SGHTA and FQGNSA. V lost 2 bases to trimming and J lost 1 base, with 11 bases between them. The CDR3 has 15 residues. CDR3 bases: TGTGCCAGCAGCTTAAGGTCCCGCCAGAACACTGAAGCTTTCTTT. Protein: CASSLRSRQNTEAFF.

The table lists this clonotype with many counts. This chain's CDR3 is CASSLRSPLNEQYF. CDR3 DNA: TGTGCCAGCAGCTTAAGATCCCCCCTCAATGAGCAGTACTTC. The chain joins TRBV5-6 to TRBJ2-7; D ambiguous. The CDR3 consists of 14 residues. Per the germline V gene, CDR1 is SGHDT and CDR2 is YYEEEE. The ends were cut back, 2 bases at V and 7 bases at J, with 16 bases in the middle.

Many counts were recorded for this clonotype. The chain carries TRBV7-2 and TRBJ2-1; 7 bases are shared with TRBD1. The germline V gene has CDR1 SGHTA and CDR2 FQGNSA. This CDR3 is 15 amino acids long. J lost 7 bases, V lost 4 bases, and 10 bases had no gene match. The CDR3 DNA reads as TGTGCCAGCAGCTATGAGGGGGCATGGGGGAATGAGCAGTTCTTC. This codes for CASSYEGAWGNEQFF.

This clonotype was detected many times. J is TRBJ2-5 and V is TRBV7-2, with TRBD2 as a possible D gene (6 bases). Germline assignment: CDR1 SGHTA and CDR2 FQGNSA. The CDR3 has 14 residues. Trimming pared 5 bases from V and 3 bases from J, leaving 13 bases between. The CDR3 protein is CASSRTGEKETQYF. CDR3 bases: TGTGCCAGCAGCCGGACGGGGGAAAAAGAGACCCAGTACTTC.

This clonotype was seen ten or more times. The gene calls are TRBV7-2 and TRBJ2-3, with 8 nucleotides matching TRBD1. V shed 0 bases, J shed 2 bases, and the junction held 4 bases outside the gene matches. The CDR3 consists of 16 residues. CDR1 is SGHTA, CDR2 FQGNSA, per germline. CDR3 region: CASSLARDRLTDTQYF. CDR3 sequence (DNA): TGTGCCAGCAGCTTAGCCCGGGACAGGCTCACAGATACGCAGTATTTT.

This clonotype occurred many times. The chain links TRBV6-2 or TRBV6-3 to TRBJ2-2; D is unresolved. V was pared by 6 bases and J by 4 bases, with 6 bases between. Germline-derived CDR1 and CDR2 are MNHEY and SVGEGT. The CDR3 has 12 amino acids. The CDR3 region is CASRLLTGELFF. The DNA of the CDR3 is TGTGCCAGCAGGCTCCTCACCGGGGAGCTGTTTTTT.

This chain connects TRBV7-3 to TRBJ2-2, with 7 nucleotides matching TRBD2. Unmatched junction bases numbered 7, after V lost 6 bases and J lost 0 bases. The CDR3 has 16 residues. Germline lookup yields CDR1 SGHTA and CDR2 FQGTGA. The CDR3 DNA reads TGTGCCAGCAGGGCAATAGCGGGTGCGAACACCGGGGAGCTGTTTTTT. It translates to CASRAIAGANTGELFF.

This clonotype has at least ten counts. The chain links TRBV4-3 to TRBJ2-7; perhaps TRBD1 as D (6 bases). Trimming took 1 base from V and 1 from J, leaving 14 bases between them. CDR1 is LGHNA, CDR2 YSLEER, per germline. CDR3 size: 16 residues. CDR3 protein: CASSQGGIRGSYEQYF. The CDR3 DNA sequence: TGCGCCAGCAGCCAAGGAGGCATTAGGGGGTCCTACGAGCAGTACTTC.

This clonotype was seen ten or more times. The V and J genes are TRBV7-2 and TRBJ2-7; 11 nucleotides align to TRBD2. Trimming cost V 6 bases and J 7 bases; bases outside gene matches: 11. Per the germline V gene, CDR1 is SGHTA and CDR2 is FQGNSA. The CDR3 is made up of 15 amino acids. The CDR3 sequence is CASRVSGRARGEQYF. CDR3 in DNA: TGTGCCAGCAGGGTTAGCGGGAGGGCGAGAGGGGAGCAGTACTTC.

This chain connects TRBV7-6 to TRBJ1-1, with D unresolved. CDR3 length: 14 residues. Germline CDR1 reads SGHVS; CDR2 reads FNYEAQ. Deletions cut 5 bases from V and 6 bases from J, with 16 bases between. The CDR3 DNA sequence: TGTGCCAGCAGCCCAGCTGTGGGCAACGCTGAAGCTTTCTTT. Translating gives CASSPAVGNAEAFF. The variable domain in full, completed from reference TRBV7-6 and TRBJ1-1, reads GAGVSQSPRYKVTKRGQDVALRCDPISGHVSLYWYRQALGQGPEFLTYFNYEAQQDKSGLPNDRFSAERPEGSISTLTIQRTEQRDSAMYRCASSPAVGNAEAFFGQGTRLTVV.

This clonotype was counted many times. The chain joins TRBV14 to TRBJ1-4; a weak D match, TRBD1 (6 bases). V lost 4 bases, J lost 10 bases, and 16 bases lay in between. Germline CDR1 and CDR2: SGHDN and FVKESK. The CDR3 loop spans 14 amino acids. CDR3 region: CASSLEQGSGKLFF. In DNA form, the CDR3 reads TGTGCCAGCAGCCTAGAACAGGGTTCGGGAAAACTGTTTTTT. The whole variable domain, filled in from reference TRBV14 and TRBJ1-4, reads EAGVTQFPSHSVIEKGQTVTLRCDPISGHDNLYWYRRVMGKEIKFLLHFVKESKQDESGMPNNRFLAERTGGTYSTLKVQPAELEDSGVYFCASSLEQGSGKLFFGSGTQLSVL.